The 31 T cell receptor beta chains presented below share a single source sample, sequenced in a study of blood T cells in healthy people across ages. A second PCR, run for about 7 to 11 cycles, used a sample-barcoded 5' primer plus a J-beta primer mix. Using its own MiXCR run on the 5' RACE reads, TCRdb lists one record per CDR3 protein. This sample has hundreds of thousands of distinct CDR3 sequences, with around 50% found just once. Material for sequencing was blood. Every receptor here comes from a woman older than 75 in good health.

This clonotype appeared a few times. The chain combines TRBV7-8 with TRBJ2-1, with 12 bases lining up with TRBD1. There are 16 residues in the CDR3. The V segment lost 1 base and the J segment 2 bases; nucleotides outside the gene matches: 0. Germline V gene lookup returns CDR1 SGHVS and CDR2 FQNEAQ. The CDR3 here is CASSLGDRGPYNEQFF. In DNA form, the CDR3 reads TGTGCCAGCAGCTTAGGGGACAGGGGGCCCTACAATGAGCAGTTCTTC.

This clonotype was detected many times. This chain links TRBV5-1 with TRBJ2-3, with a weak D call TRBD2 (5 bases). V was cut by 1 base and J by 0 bases, with 9 bases left in between. The CDR3 covers 15 residues. Germline CDR1 is SGHRS and CDR2 is YFSETQ. The CDR3 coding sequence is TGCGCCAGCAGCTTGAACGGGGTGAGCACAGATACGCAGTATTTT. This translates into CASSLNGVSTDTQYF.

The rearrangement uses TRBV12-3 or TRBV12-4 and TRBJ1-1; D is uncertain. The V gene lost 3 bases and the J gene lost 5 bases, with 7 bases spanning the gap. This CDR3 region has 12 residues. The CDR3 DNA follows: TGTGCCAGCAGTTTTGAGAGGACTGAAGCTTTCTTT. Translation gives CASSFERTEAFF.

In regard to this clonotype: This sequence may be a read error, since a much larger clone differs from it by one base. This sequence joins TRBV7-9 and TRBJ2-3; D remains unclear. The CDR3 consists of 11 residues. Between the trimmed V and J ends, which lost 8 bases and 6 bases, there was a span of 9 bases. Germline V gives CDR1 SEHNR, CDR2 FQNEAQ (reference sequence). The CDR3, as DNA: TGTGCCAGCGCCGTGTTTGATACGCAGTATTTT. It codes for CASAVFDTQYF.

The chain joins TRBV27 to TRBJ2-3, with a tentative D call TRBD2 (7 bases). CDR3 length equals 16 residues. CDR1 and CDR2 from the germline V gene are MNHEY and SMNVEV (reference sequence). The V end lost 7 bases, the J end lost 2 bases, and 19 bases lay between the germline ends. In DNA form, the CDR3 reads TGTGCCAGCACCATAGGGGGGGACTTCCCCACAGATACGCAGTATTTT. As protein: CASTIGGDFPTDTQYF.

This clonotype has more than one count but fewer than ten. The rearrangement links TRBV6-1 to TRBJ2-1; 7 nucleotides match TRBD2. The CDR3 covers 15 residues. The junction had 5 bases not matched to a gene; V was cut back by 4 bases and J by 2 bases. Germline V gives CDR1 MNHNS, CDR2 SASEGT. The CDR3 here is CASSVERGTYNEQFF. CDR3 DNA sequence: TGTGCCAGCAGTGTCGAGCGGGGCACCTACAATGAGCAGTTCTTC.

The chain uses TRBV10-2 and TRBJ2-1; tentatively, D is TRBD2 (6 bases). In germline, CDR1 is WSHSY, CDR2 SAAADI. V was clipped by 8 bases and J by 8 bases, with 19 bases between them. The CDR3 totals 14 residues. CDR3 nucleotide sequence: TGCGCCAGCCTATGGGCAGGGAGGCAGGATGAGCAGTTCTTC. Residues: CASLWAGRQDEQFF.

This clonotype was picked up many times. In DNA form, the CDR3 reads TGCAGTGCTAGAGCCGGGACAGGGTACAGAAATGGCTACACCTTC. This codes for CSARAGTGYRNGYTF. The gene calls are TRBV20-1 and TRBJ1-2, with 9 bases identical to TRBD1. This CDR3 region has 15 residues. Germline trimming cut 1 base from V and 6 bases from J; bases unmatched to any gene: 9. The germline V gene encodes CDR1 DFQATT and CDR2 SNEGSKA (reference sequence).

This clonotype has just a few counts. The chain links TRBV3-1 to TRBJ1-1; a possible D gene is TRBD1 (6 bases). V was clipped by 4 bases and J by 6 bases, with 15 bases between them. The length of the CDR3 is 14 residues. Germline CDR1 LGHDT, CDR2 YNNKEL (reference sequence). CDR3 DNA sequence: TGTGCCAGCAGCCGGAGGGGTGGGACATCTGAAGCTTTCTTT. Amino acids: CASSRRGGTSEAFF.

V and J are TRBV12-3 or TRBV12-4 and TRBJ2-2; TRBD2 is a possible D gene (5 bases). CDR3 length: 15 residues. Between the trimmed V and J ends, which lost 5 bases and 6 bases, there was a span of 16 bases. In DNA form, the CDR3 reads TGTGCCAGCAGTAAATTAGCCCCCGGGGCCGGGGAGCTGTTTTTT. This translates into CASSKLAPGAGELFF.

There are a few counts of this clonotype. This chain links TRBV5-1 with TRBJ2-7; 10 bases are a match to TRBD1. From germline, CDR1 is SGHRS and CDR2 YFSETQ. This CDR3 region has 15 residues. The V and J ends lost 4 bases and 7 bases, in that order; junction bases with no gene match: 11. The CDR3 sequence: CASSPGTGAYNEQYF. CDR3 DNA sequence: TGCGCCAGCAGCCCGGGGACAGGGGCGTACAATGAGCAGTACTTC. Together with reference TRBV5-1 and TRBJ2-7, the CDR3 gives the full variable domain: KAGVTQTPRYLIKTRGQQVTLSCSPISGHRSVSWYQQTPGQGLQFLFEYFSETQRNKGNFPGRFSGRQFSNSRSEMNVSTLELGDSALYLCASSPGTGAYNEQYFGPGTRLTVT.

This clonotype was counted once. The rearrangement joins TRBV4-1 to TRBJ2-1; no reliable D call. Germline CDR1 is MGHRA and CDR2 is YSYEKL. The CDR3 loop spans 12 amino acids. Trimming pared 6 bases from V and 9 bases from J, leaving 12 bases between. CDR3 in DNA: TGCGCCAGCAGTACAACGGGCTTTGAGCAGTTCTTC. Protein: CASSTTGFEQFF.

This clonotype was found a few times. J is TRBJ2-5 and V is TRBV7-8; D might be TRBD1 (6 bases). Trimming stripped 5 bases from V and 0 bases from J, with 10 bases between. Germline assignment: CDR1 SGHVS and CDR2 FQNEAQ. The CDR3 spans 14 residues. Written as DNA, the CDR3 is TGTGCCAGCAGCCCTGGGACATACCAAGAGACCCAGTACTTC. Protein sequence: CASSPGTYQETQYF.

The chain combines TRBV12-3 or TRBV12-4 with TRBJ2-3, with no clear D. The CDR3 runs to 15 residues. V was pared by 3 bases and J by 2 bases, with 12 bases between. The CDR3 region has the DNA TGTGCCAGCAGTTTTCTAGAGGCTGTCACAGATACGCAGTATTTT. It encodes CASSFLEAVTDTQYF.

In its sample, this clonotype was seen many times. The chain recombines TRBV9 with TRBJ2-3; a weak D match, TRBD1 (5 bases). V lost 2 bases to trimming and J lost 0 bases, with 13 bases between them. The CDR3 sequence is 16 residues long. The germline CDR1 and CDR2 sequences are SGDLS and YYNGEE. The CDR3 region is CASSVQGGHSTDTQYF. The CDR3 DNA sequence: TGTGCCAGCAGCGTCCAGGGCGGCCATAGCACAGATACGCAGTATTTT.

The chain combines TRBV20-1 with TRBJ1-1, with D possibly TRBD1 on 5 matching bases. The CDR3 length is 12 residues. Trimming took off 4 bases at V and 5 bases at J, with 11 bases between the two ends. In germline, CDR1 is DFQATT, CDR2 SNEGSKA (reference sequence). CDR3 nucleotides: TGCAGTGCTACGTCGGGGGATACTGAAGCTTTCTTT. Amino acids: CSATSGDTEAFF.

This clonotype was recorded many times. The J gene is TRBJ2-5, the V gene TRBV27; the D is unclear. CDR1 is MNHEY, CDR2 SMNVEV, per germline (reference sequence). V gave up 7 bases and J gave up 3 bases, with 18 bases separating them. The CDR3 length is 15 residues. The chain's CDR3 is CASTPFGRPKETQYF. The CDR3 region has the DNA TGTGCCAGCACCCCTTTTGGCAGGCCGAAAGAGACCCAGTACTTC.

Many counts were recorded for this clonotype. The V and J genes are TRBV7-9 and TRBJ2-7; 7 nucleotides align to TRBD1. Germline lookup yields CDR1 SEHNR and CDR2 FQNEAQ (reference sequence). V lost 3 bases and J lost 7; bases outside the gene matches: 6. There are 13 residues in the CDR3. CDR3 protein: CASSFDRAGEQYF. In DNA, the CDR3 is TGTGCCAGCAGCTTTGACAGGGCCGGAGAGCAGTACTTC.

This clonotype was seen a few times. This may come from a read error, since a much larger clone is one base off. The chain has TRBV3-1 and TRBJ2-1; weak D call: TRBD2 (5 bases). The closer fit of TRBJ2-7 to the DNA end suggests the J call may be wrong. In germline, CDR1 is LGHDT, CDR2 YNNKEL (reference sequence). The CDR3 extends over 15 amino acids. CDR3 nucleotides: TGTGCCAGCAGCCAAGATTCTAGCACCTACAATGAGCAGTACTTC. This gives the protein CASSQDSSTYNEQYF.

This clonotype was counted once. J is TRBJ1-6 and V is TRBV4-2; D might be TRBD1 (5 bases). V lost 2 bases to trimming and J lost 3 bases, with 11 bases between them. CDR3 size: 16 residues. Germline CDR1 LGHNA, CDR2 YNFKEQ. The CDR3 here is CASSQSGHVYNSPLHF. The CDR3 DNA is TGTGCCAGCAGCCAATCCGGACACGTCTATAATTCACCCCTCCACTTT.

The chain uses TRBV14 and TRBJ2-1; D is perhaps TRBD1 or TRBD2 (5 bases each). The germline V gene has CDR1 SGHDN and CDR2 FVKESK. V was clipped by 4 bases and J by 14 bases, with 21 bases between them. The CDR3 consists of 14 residues. The CDR3 protein is CASSPTTQGRGKFF. The DNA for the CDR3 is TGTGCCAGCAGCCCAACCACCCAGGGACGAGGAAAGTTCTTC.

The chain joins TRBV30 to TRBJ1-2; no clear D. Trimming cost V 3 bases and J 7 bases, with 12 bases left between them. The CDR3 loop spans 12 amino acids. Per germline, CDR1 GTSNPN and CDR2 SVGIG (reference sequence). CDR3 in amino acids: CAWSEALPGYTF. The CDR3 coding sequence is TGTGCCTGGAGCGAAGCTCTGCCTGGCTACACCTTC.

This clonotype was picked up many times. The chain carries TRBV9 and TRBJ2-1; the match to TRBD2 covers 8 bases. V gave up 0 bases and J gave up 2 bases; unmatched junction bases: 4. CDR1 and CDR2 from the germline V gene are SGDLS and YYNGEE. CDR3 length: 16 residues. The CDR3 bases are TGTGCCAGCAGCGTAGGAGCGGGAGTCACCTACAATGAGCAGTTCTTC. Translation gives CASSVGAGVTYNEQFF.

This sequence joins TRBV4-1 and TRBJ2-7, with 9 bases that match TRBD1. Germline V lookup: CDR1 MGHRA, CDR2 YSYEKL. The V and J ends lost 2 bases and 6 bases, in that order; junction bases with no gene match: 14. The CDR3 loop spans 17 amino acids. The chain's CDR3 is CASSQSGRDREDSEQYF. The CDR3 DNA sequence: TGCGCCAGCAGCCAATCTGGGAGGGACAGGGAAGACTCCGAGCAGTACTTC.

The chain is built from TRBV9 and TRBJ2-1; the match to TRBD2 covers 7 bases. The length of the CDR3 is 15 residues. The germline gives CDR1 SGDLS, CDR2 YYNGEE. The trim removed 0 bases at V and 3 bases at J, leaving 3 bases unmatched. The CDR3: CASSVGSGDYNEQFF. CDR3 coding DNA: TGTGCCAGCAGCGTAGGGAGCGGGGACTACAATGAGCAGTTCTTC.

This chain joins TRBV29-1 and TRBJ1-4; no reliable D call. The CDR3 runs 12 residues. Germline lookup yields CDR1 SQVTM and CDR2 ANQGSEA. Trimming stripped 4 bases from V and 8 bases from J, with 11 bases between. The CDR3 region is CSVVSLEEKLFF. The CDR3 DNA is TGCAGCGTTGTCTCGCTAGAGGAAAAACTGTTTTTT.

This clonotype has a handful of counts. The chain links TRBV18 to TRBJ2-1, with 8 nucleotides matching TRBD1. The junction had 5 bases not matched to a gene; V was cut back by 3 bases and J by 4 bases. The CDR3 loop spans 15 amino acids. Germline assignment: CDR1 KGHSH and CDR2 LQKENI. In DNA form, the CDR3 reads TGTGCCAGCTCACCTTACCGGGACAGGTACAATGAGCAGTTCTTC. As protein: CASSPYRDRYNEQFF.

The gene calls are TRBV15 and TRBJ1-2; D not resolved. Per the germline V gene, CDR1 is LNHNV and CDR2 is YYDKDF (reference sequence). V gave up 1 base and J gave up 4 bases, with 13 bases separating them. CDR3 length equals 15 residues. CDR3 nucleotides: TGTGCCACCAGCAGAGGTGGAGCACCCACCTATGGCTACACCTTC. As protein: CATSRGGAPTYGYTF. The full variable domain, in which reference TRBV15 and TRBJ1-2 provide the parts outside the CDR3, is DAMVIQNPRYQVTQFGKPVTLSCSQTLNHNVMYWYQQKSSQAPKLLFHYYDKDFNNEADTPDNFQSRRPNTSFCFLDIRSPGLGDTAMYLCATSRGGAPTYGYTFGSGTRLTVV.

At least ten counts were recorded for this clonotype. V is TRBV6-5 and J is TRBJ2-6; TRBD1 is a possible D gene (5 bases). Germline CDR1 and CDR2: MNHEY and SVGAGI. V was pared by 6 bases and J by 3 bases, with 15 bases between. This CDR3 is 16 amino acids long. The DNA for the CDR3 is TGTGCCAGCAGGGACAACGAAATGGTTGGGGCCAACGTCCTGACTTTC. It encodes CASRDNEMVGANVLTF.

The V call is TRBV25-1, the J call TRBJ2-6, with TRBD2 matching over 7 bases. The CDR3 has 15 residues. Germline CDR1 is MGHDK and CDR2 is SYGVNS. V lost 3 bases to trimming and J lost 7 bases; unmatched junction nucleotides: 6. The CDR3 loop is CASSDSGGRANVLTF. The CDR3 region has the DNA TGTGCCAGCAGTGATTCGGGGGGACGAGCCAACGTCCTGACTTTC.

Worth noting for this clonotype: It may be a read error: a sequence one base away is much more abundant. This rearrangement joins TRBV5-1 to TRBJ2-7; no firm D call. The CDR3 contains 14 residues. Germline CDR1 reads SGHRS; CDR2 reads YFSETQ. CDR3 in DNA: TGCGCCGGCAGCTTGGCGGTCAGCTCCTACGAGCAGTACTTC. This gives the protein CAGSLAVSSYEQYF.